This TCR beta chain was observed in a study of PD-L1 blockade in urothelial cancer. PCRs were each spiked with synthetic TCR analog templates. Method: immunoSEQ multiplex PCR; TCRdb's copy keeps in-frame clones and lacks some. Here the sample spans tens of thousands of clones, 85% to 90% being singletons. Noted time point: pretreatment peripheral blood. The ends lost 5 bases at V and 0 bases at J; junction bases unmatched: 3. Germline values: CDR1 SGHTA, CDR2 FQGNSA. The CDR3 is 14 residues long. The chain recombines TRBV7-2 with TRBJ2-5, with TRBD1 matching over 7 bases. This material consisted of PBMCs, taken around atezolizumab (anti-PD-L1) treatment. The TCR originated in a man between 60 and 75 years old with urothelial cancer. CDR3 nucleotide sequence: TGTGCCAGCAGCCCAGACAGGGACCAAGAGACCCAGTACTTC. Translating it yields CASSPDRDQETQYF.